This TCR beta chain was observed in a study of T cells in Graves' hyperthyroidism and ophthalmopathy. RNA transcripts yielded amplified TCR beta CDR3 regions. TCR CDR3 regions were first amplified by RT-PCR with HTBI primers. TCRdb redid the calling of the multiplex PCR reads with MiXCR, one entry per CDR3 protein. This sample has fewer than 350,000 distinct CDR3 sequences; approximately 22% occur once, and the top ten carry over 45%. From germline, CDR1 is SNHLY and CDR2 FYNNEI. This CDR3 has 14 residues. The V end was cut by 3 bases, the J end by 1 base, with 9 bases between. General study findings and limits: Ophthalmopathy was identified by the model a median approximately 6.9 months ahead of onset. Most clonotypes expanded in the thyroid (above 0.001) were also present in blood.

As to this clonotype: Its specificity is not known.

The chain has TRBV2 and TRBJ2-5; D is uncertain. This TCR came from a woman in her forties or fifties with Graves' hyperthyroidism. The sample was blood. CDR3: CASSEERPQETQYF. In DNA, the CDR3 is TGTGCCAGCAGTGAGGAAAGGCCCCAAGAGACCCAGTACTTC. The full variable domain, completed using reference TRBV2 and TRBJ2-5, is EPEVTQTPSHQVTQMGQEVILRCVPISNHLYFYWYRQILGQKVEFLVSFYNNEISEKSEIFDDQFSVERPDGSNFTLKIRSTKLEDSAMYFCASSEERPQETQYFGPGTRLLVL.